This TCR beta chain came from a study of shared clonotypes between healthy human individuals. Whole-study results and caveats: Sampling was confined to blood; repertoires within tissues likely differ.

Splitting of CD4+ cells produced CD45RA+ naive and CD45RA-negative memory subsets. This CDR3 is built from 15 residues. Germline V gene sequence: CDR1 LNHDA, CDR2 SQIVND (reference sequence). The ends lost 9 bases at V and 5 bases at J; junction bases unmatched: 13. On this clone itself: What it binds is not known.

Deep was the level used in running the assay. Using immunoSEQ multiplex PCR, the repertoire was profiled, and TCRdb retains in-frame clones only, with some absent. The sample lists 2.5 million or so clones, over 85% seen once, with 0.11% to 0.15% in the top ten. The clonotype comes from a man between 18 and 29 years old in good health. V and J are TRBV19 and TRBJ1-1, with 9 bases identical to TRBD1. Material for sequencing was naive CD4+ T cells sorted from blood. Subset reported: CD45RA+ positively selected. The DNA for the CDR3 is TGTGCCAGCAAACCGGGACAGGGCGTAGGGACTGAAGCTTTCTTT. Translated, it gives CASKPGQGVGTEAFF.